Below, 28 T cell receptor beta chains from the same sample are listed, as sequenced in a study of regulatory T cells in long-lasting Graves disease. Both iRepertoire HTBI primers and Arm-PCR of CDR3 regions were used to build the TCR beta libraries. TCRdb reprocessed the multiplex PCR reads via MiXCR and lists one record per CDR3 protein. The data hold 300,000 to 400,000 distinct CDR3 sequences, with 20% observed a single time. The time point was: persistent/refractory GD, antithyroid drugs over 5 years with positive TRAb. RNA extracted from PBMCs served as the sequencing template. The specimen was peripheral blood mononuclear cells (PBMCs), collected when the disease was refractory, from a patient treated with antithyroid drugs. All receptors derive from a female donor with Graves disease.

This clonotype has only a few counts. The chain couples TRBV29-1 to TRBJ1-1; D ambiguous. The CDR3 has 11 residues. In germline, CDR1 is SQVTM, CDR2 ANQGSEA. Trimming took off 6 bases at V and 10 bases at J, with 15 bases between the two ends. The CDR3 DNA reads TGCAGCGTCGGAACACGGCCGGGAGCTTTCTTT. Translated, it gives CSVGTRPGAFF.

This clonotype appeared many times. J is TRBJ1-1 and V is TRBV28; 9 bases map to TRBD1. CDR1 and CDR2 (germline): MDHEN, SYDVKM. The V gene end was trimmed by 6 bases and the J gene end by 0 bases; junction bases not matched to a gene: 5. CDR3 length: 15 residues. DNA for the CDR3: TGTGCCAGCAGGACCGGGACAGGGATGAACACTGAAGCTTTCTTT. Translating gives CASRTGTGMNTEAFF. The whole variable domain, remainder taken from reference TRBV28 and TRBJ1-1, is DVKVTQSSRYLVKRTGEKVFLECVQDMDHENMFWYRQDPGLGLRLIYFSYDVKMKEKGDIPEGYSVSREKKERFSLILESASTNQTSMYLCASRTGTGMNTEAFFGQGTRLTVV.

The chain has TRBV20-1 and TRBJ1-2, with a possible D match to TRBD1 (5 bases). The CDR3 consists of 12 residues. Germline values: CDR1 DFQATT, CDR2 SNEGSKA (reference sequence). Trimming cost V 3 bases and J 1 base, with 6 bases left between them. Written as DNA, the CDR3 is TGCAGTGCTAGGGGGGATAACTATGGCTACACCTTC. Amino acid sequence: CSARGDNYGYTF.

Turning to this clonotype: Just one base apart from a much larger clone, this may be a read error. As the CDR3 is not closed by the conserved phenylalanine or tryptophan, this likely results from a read error. The chain recombines TRBV4-1 with TRBJ2-5, with 10 bases that match TRBD1. The J call is in doubt because the DNA end fits TRBJ2-4 better. Germline lookup yields CDR1 MGHRA and CDR2 YSYEKL. The CDR3 is 13 residues long. CDR3 sequence: CASSQGTGGIQYL. The CDR3 nucleotides are TGCGCCAGCAGCCAAGGGACAGGGGGCATTCAGTACCTC.

V and J are TRBV5-4 and TRBJ2-5; D ambiguous. Per germline, CDR1 SGHNT and CDR2 YYREEE (reference sequence). Deletions cut 3 bases from V and 2 bases from J, with 14 bases between. This CDR3 spans 15 amino acids. The CDR3 DNA sequence: TGTGCCAGCAGCTCCGAGACGAGCCTACAAGAGACCCAGTACTTC. It yields the protein CASSSETSLQETQYF.

This clonotype was picked up many times. The chain employs TRBV28 and TRBJ2-7, with D possibly TRBD2 on 6 matching bases. Trimming removed 1 base at V and 3 bases at J, with 25 bases between. Germline V gene sequence: CDR1 MDHEN, CDR2 SYDVKM. This CDR3 has 19 residues. The CDR3 sequence is CASSLSLRLWGAGDYEQYF. CDR3 sequence (DNA): TGTGCCAGCAGTTTATCCCTTCGGTTGTGGGGAGCGGGCGACTACGAGCAGTACTTC.

This chain connects TRBV18 to TRBJ1-2, with TRBD1 matching over 7 bases. The CDR3 length is 15 residues. V lost 3 bases, J lost 4 bases, and 8 bases stayed unmatched. Germline assignment: CDR1 KGHSH and CDR2 LQKENI. The CDR3, as DNA: TGTGCCAGCTCACCCTACCGGGACAGCCCCTATGGCTACACCTTC. Amino acids: CASSPYRDSPYGYTF. Complete variable domain (other parts from reference TRBV18 and TRBJ1-2): NAGVMQNPRHLVRRRGQEARLRCSPMKGHSHVYWYRQLPEEGLKFMVYLQKENIIDESGMPKERFSAEFPKEGPSILRIQQVVRGDSAAYFCASSPYRDSPYGYTFGSGTRLTVV.

This clonotype was seen a handful of times. V gene TRBV4-3 combines with J gene TRBJ1-6, with D tentatively TRBD1 (5 bases). Deletions cut 8 bases from V and 1 base from J, with 15 bases between. Germline CDR1 reads LGHNA; CDR2 reads YSLEER. This CDR3 has 16 residues. The CDR3 coding sequence is TGCGCCAGCCAAGCTAGGGGTTCGTCCTATAATTCACCCCTCCACTTT. Amino acid sequence: CASQARGSSYNSPLHF.

V gene TRBV10-2 combines with J gene TRBJ2-7; no clear D gene. Between the trimmed V and J ends, which lost 2 bases and 1 base, there was a span of 9 bases. Germline V gene lookup returns CDR1 WSHSY and CDR2 SAAADI. The CDR3 length is 14 residues. In DNA, the CDR3 is TGCGCCAGCAGTGAGGGACCCCGATCCTACGAGCAGTACTTC. Amino acids: CASSEGPRSYEQYF.

This clonotype was seen more than once but under ten times. CDR3 sequence: CASTPGGVDTEAFF. The CDR3 DNA is TGTGCCAGCACACCGGGGGGCGTGGACACTGAAGCTTTCTTT. This chain links TRBV9 with TRBJ1-1; D is possibly TRBD1 (6 bases). V was clipped by 6 bases and J by 3 bases, with 15 bases between them. Looked up from germline, CDR1 is SGDLS and CDR2 is YYNGEE. The CDR3 consists of 14 residues.

This clonotype was found many times. The gene calls are TRBV7-2 and TRBJ1-4; the match to TRBD1 covers 8 bases. The J segment lost 5 bases and the V segment lost 3 bases, leaving 2 bases of the junction unmatched. Germline CDR1 is SGHTA and CDR2 is FQGNSA. This CDR3 is built from 14 residues. DNA for the CDR3: TGTGCCAGCAGCTTTCGGACAGGGAATGAAAAACTGTTTTTT. It encodes CASSFRTGNEKLFF.

This chain links TRBV5-1 with TRBJ1-2, with 8 bases fitting TRBD1. Germline V lookup: CDR1 SGHRS, CDR2 YFSETQ. J was trimmed by 8 bases and V by 4 bases; bases with no gene match: 10. CDR3 length: 14 residues. The CDR3 nucleotides are TGCGCCAGCAGCCCAGGACAGGGAAGGCACGGCTACACCTTC. This translates into CASSPGQGRHGYTF.

This clonotype was seen at least ten times. V gene TRBV6-1 combines with J gene TRBJ1-1; a weak D match, TRBD1 (5 bases). The CDR3 extends over 14 amino acids. V lost 4 bases, J lost 1 base, and 10 bases lay in between. CDR1 is MNHNS and CDR2 is SASEGT in the germline V gene. This chain's CDR3 is CASSAQGGNTEAFF. The CDR3 DNA is TGTGCCAGCAGTGCCCAGGGCGGGAACACTGAAGCTTTCTTT.

This clonotype was recorded many times. The chain joins TRBV6-1 to TRBJ2-7; 7 bases are shared with TRBD1. The ends lost 6 bases at V and 6 bases at J; junction bases unmatched: 5. The CDR3 extends over 12 amino acids. Germline lookup yields CDR1 MNHNS and CDR2 SASEGT. CDR3: CASSPTGFEQYF. In DNA form, the CDR3 reads TGTGCCAGCAGCCCGACAGGGTTCGAGCAGTACTTC.

This clonotype was detected ten times or more. J is TRBJ1-6 and V is TRBV12-5; no firm D call. Germline lookup yields CDR1 LGHNT and CDR2 FRNRAP. The CDR3 extends over 14 amino acids. V shed 1 base and J shed 7 bases, with 8 bases lying between them. CDR3: CASGLGRENSPLHF. For the CDR3, the DNA is TGTGCTAGTGGTTTGGGAAGAGAGAATTCACCCCTCCACTTT.

The chain employs TRBV10-2 and TRBJ1-6; 9 bases fit TRBD1. The V gene's germline CDR1 is WSHSY and CDR2 SAAADI. The V gene end was trimmed by 7 bases and the J gene end by 8 bases; junction bases not matched to a gene: 6. The length of the CDR3 is 14 residues. In DNA, the CDR3 is TGCGCCAGCAAACCGGGACAGGGAGATTCACCCCTCCACTTT. Its protein is CASKPGQGDSPLHF.

This clonotype was seen at least ten times. The chain has TRBV24-1 and TRBJ1-2, with TRBD1 matching 7 bases. This CDR3 has 13 amino acids. V was pared by 2 bases and J by 9 bases, with 5 bases of the junction left unmatched. Germline assignment: CDR1 KGHDR and CDR2 SFDVKD. CDR3 in DNA: TGTGCCACCAGTGATTGGGACAGTGCTAGCTACACCTTC. It encodes CATSDWDSASYTF.

This clonotype showed up just a few times. The chain uses TRBV7-8 and TRBJ2-2; 7 nucleotides match TRBD1. The V gene end was trimmed by 1 base and the J gene end by 0 bases; junction bases not matched to a gene: 2. Germline CDR1 and CDR2: SGHVS and FQNEAQ. The CDR3 extends over 16 amino acids. The CDR3 protein is CASSLGGTANTGELFF. CDR3 bases: TGTGCCAGCAGCTTAGGGGGGACAGCGAACACCGGGGAGCTGTTTTTT.

The chain is built from TRBV30 and TRBJ2-5; D not certain. The CDR3 extends over 15 amino acids. With 0 bases removed from V and 2 bases from J, the gap between germline ends came to 13 bases. Looked up from germline, CDR1 is GTSNPN and CDR2 is SVGIG (reference sequence). The CDR3 DNA reads as TGTGCCTGGAGTGTGGGTCGCACTCCTCAAGAGACCCAGTACTTC. Its protein product is CAWSVGRTPQETQYF. Full variable domain (remainder filled in from reference TRBV30 and TRBJ2-5): SQTIHQWPATLVQPVGSPLSLECTVEGTSNPNLYWYRQAAGRGLQLLFYSVGIGQISSEVPQNLSASRPQDRQFILSSKKLLLSDSGFYLCAWSVGRTPQETQYFGPGTRLLVL.

This clonotype was picked up a small number of times. This rearrangement joins TRBV7-9 to TRBJ1-1; perhaps TRBD1 as D (5 bases). The CDR3 contains 15 residues. With 5 bases removed from V and 2 bases from J, the gap between germline ends came to 15 bases. Germline lookup yields CDR1 SEHNR and CDR2 FQNEAQ (reference sequence). In DNA, the CDR3 is TGTGCCAGCAGCGTACGGGCGGGGGAAAACACTGAAGCTTTCTTT. This encodes CASSVRAGENTEAFF.

Only a few counts were recorded for this clonotype. In DNA, the CDR3 is TGTGCCAGCAGGGGTAGCCGGGGGGTGATTGGAAACACCATATATTTT. This encodes CASRGSRGVIGNTIYF. This chain joins TRBV28 and TRBJ1-3; a possible D gene is TRBD1 (5 bases). CDR3 size: 16 residues. The germline V gene encodes CDR1 MDHEN and CDR2 SYDVKM. V was clipped by 6 bases and J by 3 bases, with 18 bases between them.

This clonotype has only a few counts. The CDR3 sequence is CASSQSPGVGELFF. The CDR3 DNA reads as TGTGCCAGCAGCCAATCCCCGGGAGTCGGGGAGCTGTTTTTT. V usage is TRBV3-1 and J usage is TRBJ2-2; tentatively, D is TRBD2 (6 bases). With 2 bases removed from V and 7 bases from J, the gap between germline ends came to 11 bases. The CDR3 has 14 residues. CDR1 is LGHDT, CDR2 YNNKEL, per germline (reference sequence).

V gene TRBV6-1 combines with J gene TRBJ1-3; D not resolved. Germline V gives CDR1 MNHNS, CDR2 SASEGT. The V gene lost 11 bases and the J gene lost 0 bases, with 14 bases spanning the gap. This CDR3 spans 14 amino acids. CDR3 loop: CAVQVWTSGNTIYF. Written as DNA, the CDR3 is TGTGCCGTCCAGGTATGGACCTCTGGAAACACCATATATTTT.

The genes are TRBV19 and TRBJ1-4, with D uncertain. Per the germline V gene, CDR1 is LNHDA and CDR2 is SQIVND (reference sequence). Trimming removed 6 bases from V and 6 bases from J, with 8 bases in between. The CDR3 spans 12 residues. The CDR3 DNA reads as TGTGCCAGTAGCGGGTCGTATGAAAAACTGTTTTTT. Translating gives CASSGSYEKLFF.

Comment on this clonotype: With only one base between it and a far larger clone, this is likely a read error. The chain links TRBV2 to TRBJ1-1; 8 bases line up with TRBD1. From germline, CDR1 is SNHLY and CDR2 FYNNEI. V shed 3 bases and J 7 bases; nucleotides not matched to a gene: 7. The CDR3 is 14 residues long. CDR3 region: CASSETGEAIEAFF. CDR3 DNA: TGTGCCAGCAGTGAGACAGGGGAGGCAATTGAAGCTTTCTTT.

This clonotype was detected ten times or more. V gene TRBV12-3 or TRBV12-4 combines with J gene TRBJ1-5; TRBD1 matches 9 bases. J gave up 3 bases and V 10 bases, and 4 bases lay outside the gene matches. The CDR3 has 13 amino acids. This CDR3 is CATGTGNNQPQHF. In DNA form, the CDR3 reads TGTGCCACCGGGACAGGGAACAATCAGCCCCAGCATTTT.

This chain connects TRBV19 to TRBJ1-1, with D hard to call. Trimming cost V 11 bases and J 3 bases, with 16 bases left between them. The CDR3 has 13 amino acids. Germline V gene data show CDR1 as LNHDA and CDR2 as SQIVND (reference sequence). This CDR3 reads CAPWAGRYTEAFF. CDR3 in DNA: TGTGCCCCCTGGGCTGGACGGTACACTGAAGCTTTCTTT.

This clonotype appeared once. The chain is built from TRBV4-1 and TRBJ1-2; 8 positions agree with TRBD1. The V gene end was trimmed by 2 bases and the J gene end by 6 bases; junction bases not matched to a gene: 2. The CDR3 covers 13 residues. Germline lookup yields CDR1 MGHRA and CDR2 YSYEKL. This CDR3 reads CASSQTGGNGYTF. The CDR3, as DNA: TGCGCCAGCAGCCAAACAGGGGGGAATGGCTACACCTTC.